This T cell receptor (beta chain) was recovered during a study of PD-1 blockade in classical Hodgkin lymphoma. Trimming removed 5 bases from V and 2 bases from J, with 14 bases in between. CDR1 and CDR2 (germline): GTSNPN, SVGIG (reference sequence). The CDR3 consists of 14 residues. Profiled with immunoSEQ multiplex PCR; TCRdb holds only in-frame clones, not every one. The top ten clones hold 22% of a sample with about 76,000 clones, roughly 89% of them seen once. No patient escaped relapse after autologous stem cell transplantation, and brentuximab vedotin exposure varied. This TCR derives from a human donor with classical Hodgkin lymphoma. The chain couples TRBV30 to TRBJ2-3; D is unresolved. Specimen: peripheral blood mononuclear cells (PBMCs), collected at baseline. The CDR3 here is CAWGQKWHTDTQYF. Here the CDR3 DNA reads TGTGCCTGGGGCCAAAAATGGCACACAGATACGCAGTATTTT.